Below, 9 T cell receptor beta chains from the same sample are listed, as sequenced in a study of Graves' ophthalmopathy and Graves' hyperthyroidism. Amplified material comprised TCR beta CDR3 regions derived from RNA transcripts. Investigators did first-round RT-PCR with HTBI primers, then second-round multiplex PCR. TCRdb reanalysed the multiplex PCR reads using MiXCR and keeps one entry per CDR3 protein. The table lists under 400,000 distinct CDR3 sequences, roughly a sixth of them singletons. The sample was peripheral blood. These receptors were collected from an adult man with Graves' ophthalmopathy.

This clonotype occurred many times. The rearrangement uses TRBV18 and TRBJ1-6; perhaps TRBD1 as D (5 bases). Germline V gene sequence: CDR1 KGHSH, CDR2 LQKENI. Trimming took off 2 bases at V and 7 bases at J, with 15 bases between the two ends. The CDR3 is 16 residues long. CDR3 in amino acids: CASSPFGWTSNSPLHF. The CDR3 DNA reads TGTGCCAGCTCACCATTCGGGTGGACATCCAATTCACCCCTCCACTTT.

CDR3 residues: CASSAGQANSGNTIYF. The CDR3 region has the DNA TGTGCCAGCTCAGCGGGACAGGCTAACTCTGGAAACACCATATATTTT. The chain uses TRBV18 and TRBJ1-3; 8 nucleotides line up with TRBD1. Germline V gene sequence: CDR1 KGHSH, CDR2 LQKENI. This CDR3 spans 16 amino acids. With V trimmed by 5 bases and J by 0 bases, 6 bases remained unmatched.

This clonotype occurred many times. The chain employs TRBV20-1 and TRBJ2-7; no clear D gene. In germline, CDR1 is DFQATT, CDR2 SNEGSKA (reference sequence). V lost 6 bases and J 1 base, leaving 10 bases between the germline ends. This CDR3 region has 12 residues. The CDR3 nucleotides are TGCAGTGCCTCTCATACGTCCTACGAGCAGTACTTC. Its translation is CSASHTSYEQYF.

This clonotype was counted at least ten times. The chain uses TRBV20-1 and TRBJ2-2, with 11 positions matching TRBD2. V dropped 4 bases and J dropped 7; count of bases not matched to a gene: 2. The CDR3 has 13 residues. Looked up from germline, CDR1 is DFQATT and CDR2 is SNEGSKA (reference sequence). The CDR3 nucleotides are TGCAGTGCTATGGGACTAGCGGTCGGGGAGCTGTTTTTT. Translated: CSAMGLAVGELFF.

This clonotype was seen ten or more times. The V gene is TRBV20-1, the J gene TRBJ1-5; 7 bases agree with TRBD1. V dropped 6 bases and J dropped 5; count of bases not matched to a gene: 10. The CDR3 sequence is 14 residues long. CDR1 DFQATT and CDR2 SNEGSKA come from the germline V gene (reference sequence). The CDR3 DNA sequence: TGCAGTGCCCTTTCTGGAGGGGGCTATCAGCCCCAGCATTTT. Protein sequence: CSALSGGGYQPQHF.

This clonotype was counted ten times or more. The V and J genes are TRBV9 and TRBJ2-7; 7 bases fit TRBD2. Germline lookup yields CDR1 SGDLS and CDR2 YYNGEE. The J segment lost 3 bases and the V segment lost 0 bases, leaving 9 bases of the junction unmatched. This CDR3 is 16 amino acids long. This CDR3 reads CASSVGASGTLYEQYF. CDR3 coding DNA: TGTGCCAGCAGCGTAGGGGCTAGCGGAACCCTCTACGAGCAGTACTTC.

In this sample, this clonotype turned up many times. The genes are TRBV2 and TRBJ2-2; no definite D call. CDR1 is SNHLY, CDR2 FYNNEI, per germline. This CDR3 spans 14 amino acids. V lost 8 bases and J lost 2, with 12 bases in between. CDR3 sequence reads: CASRQSLNTGELFF. Written as DNA, the CDR3 is TGTGCCAGCCGGCAAAGCTTAAACACCGGGGAGCTGTTTTTT.

This clonotype was counted many times. The chain employs TRBV30 and TRBJ1-1, with no clear D. The CDR3 runs to 12 residues. Trimming cost V 4 bases and J 3 bases, with 9 bases left between them. Germline assignment: CDR1 GTSNPN and CDR2 SVGIG (reference sequence). In DNA, the CDR3 is TGTGCCTGGACGTGGGGAGACACTGAAGCTTTCTTT. It yields the protein CAWTWGDTEAFF.

This clonotype showed up many times. This rearrangement joins TRBV18 to TRBJ1-5; D is ambiguous. This CDR3 region has 15 residues. Germline assignment: CDR1 KGHSH and CDR2 LQKENI. Deletions cut 4 bases from V and 3 bases from J, with 13 bases between. CDR3 nucleotide sequence: TGTGCCAGCTCACTGACCTCGAGAGTCAATCAGCCCCAGCATTTT. Protein sequence: CASSLTSRVNQPQHF.